This T cell receptor beta chain stems from a study of shared clonotypes between healthy human individuals. Broader study findings: Clonotypes shared by all four donors outscored non-shared clonotypes in generation probability.

Germline V gene sequence: CDR1 LNHDA, CDR2 SQIVND (reference sequence). V was clipped by 2 bases and J by 2 bases, with 10 bases between them. The CDR3 loop spans 15 amino acids. All participating donors were Caucasian adults from Nashville, Tennessee. As handled by the study authors: Filtering differed because ImmunoSEQ produced junction-only sequences that carried no quality scores. Clones were read by immunoSEQ multiplex PCR, and TCRdb kept only the in-frame ones, dropping some. The D gene and trimming were derived from the DNA, and the V and J assignments and clone size from that table. This table has approximately 1.4 million clones, around 98% appearing once. Of note for this clone: The antigen remains undetermined.

Sequenced sample: naive CD4+ T cells sorted from blood. Subset described: CD45RA+ positively selected. The sequence was obtained from a man aged 30 to 45 in good health. This chain connects TRBV19 to TRBJ2-1, with unresolved D. CDR3 sequence reads: CASSISARAYNEQFF. Written as DNA, the CDR3 is TGTGCCAGTAGTATATCAGCGAGAGCCTACAATGAGCAGTTCTTC.